This is a list of T cell receptor beta chains from one sample in a study of beta chain features in type 1 diabetes. TCRdb keeps only in-frame clones here, not all; method: immunoSEQ multiplex PCR. This sample has roughly 450,000 clones, with approximately 15% found just once. The sequenced material came from naive CD4+ T cells from blood. Receptor source: a man under 40 in good health. The CDR3 runs from the conserved cysteine through the conserved F or W. A D gene is named only where the DNA matches it firmly. Clone size is stated in some rows and not others, as once, few, many or a class when expanded.

TRBV10-3	TRBJ1-4	many	.	TGTGCCATCAGGATAGGGACAACTGAAAAACTGTTTTTT	CAIRIGTTEKLFF
TRBV10-3	TRBJ2-4	many	.	TGTGCCATCAGCGCCGGGAGCGACATTCAGTACTTC	CAISAGSDIQYF
TRBV27	TRBJ1-1	few	.	TGTGCCAGCAGCCTTCGTGGGGAAACTGAAGCTTTCTTT	CASSLRGETEAFF
TRBV30	TRBJ1-1	few	.	TGTGCCTGGAGTGTACGGAGGGCCAGTGAAGCTTTCTTT	CAWSVRRASEAFF
TRBV7-2	TRBJ2-1	few	.	TGTGCCAGCAGTCGGGGCGAGTACTACAATGAGCAGTTCTTC	CASSRGEYYNEQFF
TRBV7-7	TRBJ2-5	few	TRBD2	TGTGCCAGCAGCTTAGCGCCGGGGGGCCAAGAGACCCAGTACTTC	CASSLAPGGQETQYF
TRBV27	TRBJ2-5	.	.	TGTGCCAGCAGTTTACTGGCAGGGGGGGAGACCCAGTACTTC	CASSLLAGGETQYF
TRBV7-8	TRBJ2-4	.	.	TGTGCCAGCAGCTTAGTTCCGGGTCCGCCCGAGAACATTCAGTACTTC	CASSLVPGPPENIQYF
TRBV6-6	TRBJ2-5	.	TRBD1	TGTGCCAGCAGCTCAGGGGGCGTGGGGGAGACCCAGTACTTC	CASSSGGVGETQYF
TRBV29-1	TRBJ1-2	.	.	TGCAGCGTCAGAGGGGTCTATGGCTACACCTTC	CSVRGVYGYTF
TRBV5-4	TRBJ1-2	few	.	TGTGCCAGCAGTTTCGATCGAATTAACTATGGCTACACCTTC	CASSFDRINYGYTF
TRBV6-5	TRBJ1-2	.	.	TGTGCCAGCAGTTACTCCGGGACGGAAGCTAACTATGGCTACACCTTC	CASSYSGTEANYGYTF
TRBV7-2	TRBJ2-3	.	.	TGTGCCAGCAGCCCGCACGGAGGCAGCACAGATACGCAGTATTTT	CASSPHGGSTDTQYF
TRBV5-1	TRBJ2-2	few	.	TGCGCCAGCAGCCTTCGGGGAGCCGGGGAGCTGTTTTTT	CASSLRGAGELFF
TRBV4-1	TRBJ2-3	few	TRBD2	TGCGCCAGCAGCCAAGATTTGCGGGGGGGCGGAGATACGCAGTATTTT	CASSQDLRGGGDTQYF
TRBV18	TRBJ2-4	few	.	TGTGCCAGCTCACCAGGGGTCGGCGGCCTGGGCATTCAGTACTTC	CASSPGVGGLGIQYF
TRBV4-1	TRBJ2-5	few	TRBD2	TGCGCCAGCAGCCAACAGCGGGGGGGCCATGAGACCCAGTACTTC	CASSQQRGGHETQYF
TRBV23-1	TRBJ2-5	few	TRBD2	TGCGCCAGCTCCCGGGGGACTAGCGGGAGTTTTTGGGAGACCCAGTACTTC	CASSRGTSGSFWETQYF
TRBV7-9	TRBJ1-1	.	.	TGTGCCAGCAGCTTATCAGGGAACACTGAAGCTTTCTTT	CASSLSGNTEAFF
TRBV18	TRBJ2-4	few	.	TGTGCCAGCTCCCCTGGGGACCCCAAAAACATTCAGTACTTC	CASSPGDPKNIQYF
TRBV5-1	TRBJ2-1	few	TRBD2	TGCGCCAGCAGCTTGGCTAGCGGGGATCCCTCCTACAATGAGCAGTTCTTC	CASSLASGDPSYNEQFF
TRBV7-2	TRBJ2-2	.	.	TGTGCCAGCAGCTGGATGAAAGGGGGGGAGCTGTTTTTT	CASSWMKGGELFF
TRBV30	TRBJ1-1	few	.	TGTGCCTGGAGACTGAACACTGAAGCTTTCTTT	CAWRLNTEAFF
TRBV5-1	TRBJ2-1	.	.	TGCGCCAGCAGCTTGGTAGACAATGAGCAGTTCTTC	CASSLVDNEQFF
TRBV14	TRBJ1-6	.	.	TGTGCCAGCAGCCACGACGGAGGGAACTCACCCCTCCACTTT	CASSHDGGNSPLHF
TRBV7-9	TRBJ2-5	once	.	TGTGCCAGCAGCTTTTTTGAGAAAGAGACCCAGTACTTC	CASSFFEKETQYF
TRBV30	TRBJ1-2	.	TRBD1	TGTGCCTGGATACCAGGACAGGTTAACTATGGCTACACCTTC	CAWIPGQVNYGYTF
TRBV9	TRBJ1-2	.	.	TGTGCCAGCAGCGTAGGGGGGCTTCATGATGGCTACACCTTC	CASSVGGLHDGYTF
TRBV5-1	TRBJ1-1	few	.	TGCGCCAGCAGCCCGGGATCGGCTGAAGCTTTCTTT	CASSPGSAEAFF
TRBV30	TRBJ2-2	few	.	TGTGCCTGGAGTGGATTAAGCGGGTTGAACACCGGGGAGCTGTTTTTT	CAWSGLSGLNTGELFF
TRBV4-1	TRBJ2-5	few	TRBD2	TGCGCCAGCAGCCAGGGACTAGTTTTTTTAGAGACCCAGTACTTC	CASSQGLVFLETQYF
TRBV7-2	TRBJ2-5	.	.	TGTGCCAGCAGCTTAGGGGTCGGTTGGAAGACCCAGTACTTC	CASSLGVGWKTQYF
TRBV5-4	TRBJ2-3	.	TRBD2	TGTGCCAGCAGCTTGACTAGCGGGAGCACAGATACGCAGTATTTT	CASSLTSGSTDTQYF
TRBV12-5	TRBJ2-1	few	.	TGTGCTAGTGCCCCTCCTGGCGTGAATGAGCAGTTCTTC	CASAPPGVNEQFF
TRBV7-2	TRBJ2-3	.	TRBD1	TGTGCCAGCAGCTTAGAGGACAGGCTAACCCTCTTGAATACGCAGTATTTT	CASSLEDRLTLLNTQYF
TRBV5-6	TRBJ1-1	.	.	TGTGCCAGCAGCCTTTCCGGGGGGAAAACTGAAGCTTTCTTT	CASSLSGGKTEAFF
TRBV7-9	TRBJ2-2	few	.	TGTGCCAGCAGCTCCGACATCCAGTACACCGGGGAGCTGTTTTTT	CASSSDIQYTGELFF
TRBV5-4	TRBJ1-1	few	TRBD1	TGTGCCAGCAGCCTTGGGACAGCCAGGATGAACACTGAAGCTTTCTTT	CASSLGTARMNTEAFF
TRBV27	TRBJ2-7	.	.	TGTGCCAGCAGGCCGACAGTTGGGGGCAGCGAGCAGTACTTC	CASRPTVGGSEQYF
TRBV5-6	TRBJ2-2	.	.	TGTGCCAGCAGCTTGGTACGGGACGAGGAGCTGTTTTTT	CASSLVRDEELFF
TRBV7-2	TRBJ2-3	.	TRBD2	TGTGCCAGCAGACATCCCGGGAGGGATACGCAGTATTTT	CASRHPGRDTQYF
TRBV11-2	TRBJ2-4	few	TRBD1	TGTGCCAGCAAGGGACAGCTAGCCAAAAACATTCAGTACTTC	CASKGQLAKNIQYF
TRBV28	TRBJ1-2	once	.	TGTGCCAGCAGTACCGGGGGCTATGGCTACACCTTC	CASSTGGYGYTF
TRBV5-1	TRBJ2-3	.	.	TGCGCCAGCAGCTTGGAGGCAGGGAGGACAGATACGCAGTATTTT	CASSLEAGRTDTQYF